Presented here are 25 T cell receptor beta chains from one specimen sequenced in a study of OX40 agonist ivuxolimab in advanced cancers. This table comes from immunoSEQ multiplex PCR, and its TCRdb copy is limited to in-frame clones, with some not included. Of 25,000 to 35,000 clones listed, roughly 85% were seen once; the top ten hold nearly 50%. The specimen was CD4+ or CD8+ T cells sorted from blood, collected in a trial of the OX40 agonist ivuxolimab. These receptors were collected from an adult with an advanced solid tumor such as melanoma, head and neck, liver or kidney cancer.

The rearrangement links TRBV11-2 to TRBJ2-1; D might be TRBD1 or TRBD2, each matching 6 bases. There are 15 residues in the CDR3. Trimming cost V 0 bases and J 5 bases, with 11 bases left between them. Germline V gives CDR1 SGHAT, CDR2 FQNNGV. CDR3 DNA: TGTGCCAGCAGCTTAGACCCGGGGGCTAACAATGAGCAGTTCTTC. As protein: CASSLDPGANNEQFF.

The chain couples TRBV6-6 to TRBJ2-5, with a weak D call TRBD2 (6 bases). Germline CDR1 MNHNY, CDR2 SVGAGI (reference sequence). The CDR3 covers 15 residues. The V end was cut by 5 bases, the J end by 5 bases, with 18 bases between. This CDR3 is CASSPGTAPSETQYF. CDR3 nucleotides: TGTGCCAGCAGTCCCGGGACTGCTCCCTCGGAGACCCAGTACTTC.

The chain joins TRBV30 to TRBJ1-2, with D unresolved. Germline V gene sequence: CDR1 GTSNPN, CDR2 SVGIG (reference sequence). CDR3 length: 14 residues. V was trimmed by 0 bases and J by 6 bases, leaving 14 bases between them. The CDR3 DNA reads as TGTGCCTGGAGTGTAGGGTTGGCAGCTCATGGCTACACCTTC. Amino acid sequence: CAWSVGLAAHGYTF.

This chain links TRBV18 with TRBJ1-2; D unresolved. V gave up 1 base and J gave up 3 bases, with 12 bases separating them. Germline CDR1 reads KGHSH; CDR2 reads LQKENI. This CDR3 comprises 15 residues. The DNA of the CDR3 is TGTGCCAGCTCACCACGGAACACGGAGGACTATGGCTACACCTTC. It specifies CASSPRNTEDYGYTF.

Written as DNA, the CDR3 is TGTGCCAGCAGCGTAGGGTCGAACACTGAAGCTTTCTTT. Translating gives CASSVGSNTEAFF. The rearrangement links TRBV9 to TRBJ1-1; D is uncertain. V was shortened by 0 bases and J by 1 base, with 4 bases between the two germline ends. The CDR3 covers 13 residues. Germline V lookup: CDR1 SGDLS, CDR2 YYNGEE.

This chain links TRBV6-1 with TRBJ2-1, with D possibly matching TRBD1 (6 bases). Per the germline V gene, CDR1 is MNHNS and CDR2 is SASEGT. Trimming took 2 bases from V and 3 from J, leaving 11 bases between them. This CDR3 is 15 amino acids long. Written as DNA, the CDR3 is TGTGCCAGCAGTGAATTGGACAGAGTCTACAATGAGCAGTTCTTC. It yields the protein CASSELDRVYNEQFF.

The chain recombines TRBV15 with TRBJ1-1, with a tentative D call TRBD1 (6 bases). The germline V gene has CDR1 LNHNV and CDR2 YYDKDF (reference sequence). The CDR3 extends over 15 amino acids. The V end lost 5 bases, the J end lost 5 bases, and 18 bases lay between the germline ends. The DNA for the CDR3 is TGTGCCACCAGCTTCCGACAGGACGGGGTTACTGAAGCTTTCTTT. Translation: CATSFRQDGVTEAFF.

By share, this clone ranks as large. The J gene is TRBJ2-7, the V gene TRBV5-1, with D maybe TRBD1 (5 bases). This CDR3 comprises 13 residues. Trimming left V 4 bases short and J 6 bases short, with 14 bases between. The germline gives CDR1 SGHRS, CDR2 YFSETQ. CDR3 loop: CASSTGPQGEQYF. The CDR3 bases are TGCGCCAGCAGCACCGGGCCTCAGGGCGAGCAGTACTTC. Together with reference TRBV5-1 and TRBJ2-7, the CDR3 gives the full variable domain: KAGVTQTPRYLIKTRGQQVTLSCSPISGHRSVSWYQQTPGQGLQFLFEYFSETQRNKGNFPGRFSGRQFSNSRSEMNVSTLELGDSALYLCASSTGPQGEQYFGPGTRLTVT.

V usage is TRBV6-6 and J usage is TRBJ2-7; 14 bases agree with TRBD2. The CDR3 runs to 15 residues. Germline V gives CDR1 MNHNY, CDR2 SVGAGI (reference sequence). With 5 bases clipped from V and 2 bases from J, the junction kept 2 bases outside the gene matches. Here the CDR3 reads CASSKTSGGAYEQYF. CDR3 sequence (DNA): TGTGCCAGCAGTAAGACTAGCGGGGGGGCCTACGAGCAGTACTTC.

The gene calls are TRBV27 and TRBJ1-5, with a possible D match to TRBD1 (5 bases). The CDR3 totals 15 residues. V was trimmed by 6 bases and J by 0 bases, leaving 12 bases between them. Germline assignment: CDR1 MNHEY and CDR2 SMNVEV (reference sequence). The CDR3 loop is CASRERGFSNQPQHF. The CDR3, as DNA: TGTGCCAGCAGGGAAAGGGGTTTTAGCAATCAGCCCCAGCATTTT.

The DNA of the CDR3 is TGTGCCAGCAGCCTCCGGACTAGGACAGATACGCAGTATTTT. Translated, it gives CASSLRTRTDTQYF. This chain links TRBV9 with TRBJ2-3, with TRBD2 matching 7 bases. Germline lookup yields CDR1 SGDLS and CDR2 YYNGEE. V was pared by 4 bases and J by 3 bases, with 5 bases of the junction left unmatched. The CDR3 contains 14 residues.

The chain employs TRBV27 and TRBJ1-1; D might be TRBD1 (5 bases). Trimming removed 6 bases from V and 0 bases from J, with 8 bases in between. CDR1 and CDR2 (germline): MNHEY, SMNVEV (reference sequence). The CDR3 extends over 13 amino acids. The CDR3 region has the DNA TGTGCCAGCAGGGGGGTTTTGAACACTGAAGCTTTCTTT. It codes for CASRGVLNTEAFF.

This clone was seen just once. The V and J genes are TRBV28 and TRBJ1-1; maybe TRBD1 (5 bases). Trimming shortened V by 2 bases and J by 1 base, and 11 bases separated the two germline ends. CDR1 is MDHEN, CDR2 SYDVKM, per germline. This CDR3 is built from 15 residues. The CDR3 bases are TGTGCCAGCAGTTTACCCGTCACAGGGAACACTGAAGCTTTCTTT. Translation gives CASSLPVTGNTEAFF.

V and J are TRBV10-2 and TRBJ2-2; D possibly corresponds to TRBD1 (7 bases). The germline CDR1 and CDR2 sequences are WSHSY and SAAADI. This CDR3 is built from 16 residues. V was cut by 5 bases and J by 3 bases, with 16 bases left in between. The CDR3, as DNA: TGCGCCAGCAGTTTGGGGGGCAGGGGGTACACCGGGGAGCTGTTTTTT. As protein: CASSLGGRGYTGELFF.

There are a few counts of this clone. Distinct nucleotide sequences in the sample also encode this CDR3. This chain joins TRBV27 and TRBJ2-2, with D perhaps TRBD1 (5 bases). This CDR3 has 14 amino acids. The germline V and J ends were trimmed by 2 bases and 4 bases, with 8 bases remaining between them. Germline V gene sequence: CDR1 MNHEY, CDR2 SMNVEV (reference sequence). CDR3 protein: CASSLRGATGELFF. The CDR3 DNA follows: TGTGCCAGCAGTTTACGTGGGGCCACCGGGGAGCTGTTTTTT.

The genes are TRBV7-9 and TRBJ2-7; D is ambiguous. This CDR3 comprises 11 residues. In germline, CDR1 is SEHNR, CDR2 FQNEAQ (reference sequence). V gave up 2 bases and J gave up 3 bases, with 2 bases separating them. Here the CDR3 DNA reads TGTGCCAGCAGCTTATACTACGAGCAGTACTTC. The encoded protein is CASSLYYEQYF.

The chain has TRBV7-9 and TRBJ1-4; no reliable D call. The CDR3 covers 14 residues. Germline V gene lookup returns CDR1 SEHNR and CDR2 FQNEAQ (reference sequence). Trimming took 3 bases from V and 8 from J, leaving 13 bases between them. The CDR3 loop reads CASSFPGGGEKLFF. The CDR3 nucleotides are TGTGCCAGCAGCTTCCCCGGAGGTGGGGAAAAACTGTTTTTT.

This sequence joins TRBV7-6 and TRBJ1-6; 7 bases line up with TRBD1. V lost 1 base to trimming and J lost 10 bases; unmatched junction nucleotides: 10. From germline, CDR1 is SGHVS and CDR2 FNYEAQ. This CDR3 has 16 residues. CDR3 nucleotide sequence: TGTGCCAGCAGCTTAGGAATGGTGGCAGGGGGGTCACCCCTCCACTTT. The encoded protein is CASSLGMVAGGSPLHF.

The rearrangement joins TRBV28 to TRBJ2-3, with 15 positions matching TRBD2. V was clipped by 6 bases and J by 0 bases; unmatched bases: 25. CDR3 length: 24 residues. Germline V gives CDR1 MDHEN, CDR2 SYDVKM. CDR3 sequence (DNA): TGTGCCAGCAGCCCAGAGCGAGCACTAATTTGTTTGGGACTAGCGGGGGGAAGCACAGATACGCAGTATTTT. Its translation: CASSPERALICLGLAGGSTDTQYF.

CDR3 in DNA: TGTGCCAGCAGACATACCGGGACAGGGGAAGGCTACACCTTC. It codes for CASRHTGTGEGYTF. The chain links TRBV6-5 to TRBJ1-2; TRBD1 matches at 10 bases. The CDR3 runs 14 residues. The V gene end was trimmed by 6 bases and the J gene end by 8 bases; junction bases not matched to a gene: 9. Germline V CDR1 and CDR2: MNHEY, SVGAGI.

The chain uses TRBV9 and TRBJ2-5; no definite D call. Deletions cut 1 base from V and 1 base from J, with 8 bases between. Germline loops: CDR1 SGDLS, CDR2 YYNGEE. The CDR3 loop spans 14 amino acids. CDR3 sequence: CASSVIGGQETQYF. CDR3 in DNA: TGTGCCAGCAGCGTAATCGGTGGCCAAGAGACCCAGTACTTC.

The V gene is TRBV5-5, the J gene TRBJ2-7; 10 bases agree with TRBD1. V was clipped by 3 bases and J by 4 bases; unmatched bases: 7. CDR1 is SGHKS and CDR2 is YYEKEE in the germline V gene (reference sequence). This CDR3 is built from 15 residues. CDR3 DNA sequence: TGTGCCAGCAGCTCGTACGGGACAGGGGCTTACGAGCAGTACTTC. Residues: CASSSYGTGAYEQYF.

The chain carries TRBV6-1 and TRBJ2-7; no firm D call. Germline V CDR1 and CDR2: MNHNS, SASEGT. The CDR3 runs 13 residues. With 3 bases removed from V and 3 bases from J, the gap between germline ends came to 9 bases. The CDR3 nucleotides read TGTGCCAGCAGTGACGCAGGCTACTACGAGCAGTACTTC. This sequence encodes CASSDAGYYEQYF.

The CDR3 region has the DNA TGTGCCAGCAGGTTTTCGGGACGCTACACCGGGGAGCTGTTTTTT. Translated, it gives CASRFSGRYTGELFF. The V and J genes are TRBV28 and TRBJ2-2, with D tentatively TRBD1 or TRBD2 (5 bases each). Deletions cut 6 bases from V and 3 bases from J, with 14 bases between. Germline CDR1 reads MDHEN; CDR2 reads SYDVKM. The length of the CDR3 is 15 residues.

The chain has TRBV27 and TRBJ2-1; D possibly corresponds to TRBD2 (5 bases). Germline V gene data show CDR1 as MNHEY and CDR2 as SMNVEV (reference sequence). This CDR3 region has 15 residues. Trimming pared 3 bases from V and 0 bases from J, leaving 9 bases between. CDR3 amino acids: CASSFSGSSYNEQFF. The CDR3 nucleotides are TGTGCCAGCAGTTTTTCGGGAAGCTCCTACAATGAGCAGTTCTTC.